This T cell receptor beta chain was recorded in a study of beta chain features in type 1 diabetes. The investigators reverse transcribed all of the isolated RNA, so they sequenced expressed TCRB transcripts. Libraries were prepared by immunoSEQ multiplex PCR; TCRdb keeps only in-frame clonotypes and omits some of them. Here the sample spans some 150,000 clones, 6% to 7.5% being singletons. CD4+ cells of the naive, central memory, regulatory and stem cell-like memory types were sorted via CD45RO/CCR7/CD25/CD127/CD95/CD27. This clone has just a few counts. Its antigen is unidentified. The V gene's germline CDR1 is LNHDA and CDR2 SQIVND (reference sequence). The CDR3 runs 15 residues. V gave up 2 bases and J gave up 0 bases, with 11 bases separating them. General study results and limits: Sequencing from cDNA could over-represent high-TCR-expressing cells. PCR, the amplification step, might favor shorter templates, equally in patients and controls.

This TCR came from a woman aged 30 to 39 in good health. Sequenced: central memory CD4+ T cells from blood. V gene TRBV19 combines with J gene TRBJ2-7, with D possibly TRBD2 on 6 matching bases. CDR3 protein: CASSITPGASYEQYF. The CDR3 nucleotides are TGTGCCAGTAGTATAACCCCGGGAGCCTCCTACGAGCAGTACTTC.